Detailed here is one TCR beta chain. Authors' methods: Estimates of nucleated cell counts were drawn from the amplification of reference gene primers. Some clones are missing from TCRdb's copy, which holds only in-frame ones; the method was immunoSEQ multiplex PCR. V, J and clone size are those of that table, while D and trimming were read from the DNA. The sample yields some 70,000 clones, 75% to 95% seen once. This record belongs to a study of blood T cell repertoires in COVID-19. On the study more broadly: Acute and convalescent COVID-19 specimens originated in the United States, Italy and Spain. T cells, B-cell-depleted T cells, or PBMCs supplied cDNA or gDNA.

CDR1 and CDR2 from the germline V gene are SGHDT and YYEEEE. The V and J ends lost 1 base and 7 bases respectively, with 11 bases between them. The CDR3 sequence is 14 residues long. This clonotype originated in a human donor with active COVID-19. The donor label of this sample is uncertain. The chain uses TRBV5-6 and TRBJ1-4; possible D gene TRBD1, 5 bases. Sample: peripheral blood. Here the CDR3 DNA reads TGTGCCAGCAGCTTGAGGGGAACGGCTGAAAAACTGTTTTTT. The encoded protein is CASSLRGTAEKLFF.